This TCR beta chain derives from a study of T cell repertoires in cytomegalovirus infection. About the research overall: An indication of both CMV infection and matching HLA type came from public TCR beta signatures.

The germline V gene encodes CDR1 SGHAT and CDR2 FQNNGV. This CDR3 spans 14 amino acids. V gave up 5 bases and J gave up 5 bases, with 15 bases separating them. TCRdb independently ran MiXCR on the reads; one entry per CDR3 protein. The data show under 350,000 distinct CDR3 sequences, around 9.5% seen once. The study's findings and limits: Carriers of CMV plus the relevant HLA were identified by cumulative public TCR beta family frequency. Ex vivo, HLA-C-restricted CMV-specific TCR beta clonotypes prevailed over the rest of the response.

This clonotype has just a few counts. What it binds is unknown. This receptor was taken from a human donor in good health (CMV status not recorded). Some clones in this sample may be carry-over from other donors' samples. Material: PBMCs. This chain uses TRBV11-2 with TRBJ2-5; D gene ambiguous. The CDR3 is CASSRDGPQETQYF. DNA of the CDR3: TGTGCCAGCAGCCGCGATGGGCCCCAGGAGACCCAGTACTTC.